This TCR beta chain was identified during a study of blood T cell repertoires in COVID-19. Study context: Specimens from acute and convalescent COVID-19 originated in the United States, Italy and Spain. Sources were T cells, B-cell-depleted T cells, or PBMCs; the material itself was cDNA or gDNA.

V lost 3 bases and J lost 7; bases outside the gene matches: 5. Germline CDR1 reads WNHNN; CDR2 reads SYGVQD (reference sequence). The CDR3 totals 15 residues. Original handling: Reference gene primer amplification yielded estimated nucleated cell counts. Here immunoSEQ multiplex PCR was the method, and the copy in TCRdb shows in-frame clones only, minus some. From that table come the V and J calls and clone size; the DNA was used to work out D and trimming. Of under 95,000 clones in the sample, 75% to 85% were seen once. The rearrangement links TRBV10-1 to TRBJ2-1; TRBD2 aligns across 11 bases. The sample comprised peripheral blood. This TCR derives from a woman older than 75 with acute or convalescent COVID-19. This CDR3 is CASSDGTSGRNEQFF. Here the CDR3 DNA reads TGCGCCAGCAGTGATGGGACTAGCGGAAGGAATGAGCAGTTCTTC.